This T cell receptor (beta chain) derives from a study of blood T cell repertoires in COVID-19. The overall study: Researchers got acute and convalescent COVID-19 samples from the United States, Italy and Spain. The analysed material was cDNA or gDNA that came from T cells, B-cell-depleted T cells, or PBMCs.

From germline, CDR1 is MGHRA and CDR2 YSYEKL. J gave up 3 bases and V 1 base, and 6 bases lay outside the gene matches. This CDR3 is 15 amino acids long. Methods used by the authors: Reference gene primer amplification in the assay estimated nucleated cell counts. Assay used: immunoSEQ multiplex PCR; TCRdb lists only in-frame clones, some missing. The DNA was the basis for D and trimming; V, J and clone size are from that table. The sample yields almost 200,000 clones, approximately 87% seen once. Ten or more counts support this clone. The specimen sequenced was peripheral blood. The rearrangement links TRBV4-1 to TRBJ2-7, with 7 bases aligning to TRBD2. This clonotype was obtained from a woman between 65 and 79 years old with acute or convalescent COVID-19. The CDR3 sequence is CASSQAPSGHYEQYF. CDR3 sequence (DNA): TGCGCCAGCAGCCAAGCACCTAGCGGCCACTACGAGCAGTACTTC.